These T cell receptor beta chains were read from a single sample in a study of blood T cell repertoires in COVID-19. This table comes from immunoSEQ multiplex PCR, and its TCRdb copy is limited to in-frame clones, with some not included. The repertoire consists of some 180,000 clones, with around nine tenths occurring once and the leading ten covering around 2.1%. Sequenced: peripheral blood. The origin of the receptors is a middle-aged man who had recovered from COVID-19. The CDR3 runs from the conserved cysteine through the conserved F or W. Each record gives: D gene, V gene, J gene, clone size, CDR3 protein, CDR3 DNA. D genes are given only for firm matches. The listing skips clone size in some rows; elsewhere it reads once, few, many or a size class.

TRBD1	TRBV10-1	TRBJ1-2	few	CASRGTGRNYGYTF	TGCGCCAGCAGGGGGACAGGCCGTAACTATGGCTACACCTTC
TRBD1	TRBV6-5	TRBJ1-2	NA	CASSSIDRGGGGYTF	TGTGCCAGCAGTTCCATCGACAGGGGGGGAGGTGGCTACACCTTC
TRBD1	TRBV9	TRBJ1-5	once	CASSVGQSDRPQHF	TGTGCCAGCAGCGTGGGACAGTCGGATCGGCCCCAGCATTTT
TRBD2	TRBV6-5	TRBJ2-2	many	CASSYISSGSNGELFF	TGTGCCAGCAGTTACATATCTAGCGGGAGTAACGGGGAGCTGTTTTTT
NA	TRBV7-2	TRBJ2-1	NA	CASSLAGGTYNEQFF	TGTGCCAGCAGCTTAGCGGGGGGAACTTACAATGAGCAGTTCTTC
NA	TRBV29-1	TRBJ1-4	NA	CSASSPGLNEKLFF	TGCAGCGCCTCATCCCCAGGATTAAATGAAAAACTGTTTTTT
NA	TRBV24-1	TRBJ2-3	NA	CATSDTTRGGTQYF	TGTGCCACCAGTGACACGACTAGAGGCGGTACGCAGTATTTT
TRBD2	TRBV4-3	TRBJ2-3	once	CASSQPTSGRALDTQYF	TGCGCCAGCAGCCAGCCGACTAGCGGGAGGGCCCTAGATACGCAGTATTTT
NA	TRBV25-1	TRBJ2-7	NA	CASSLTGDIHYEQYF	TGTGCCAGCAGTTTAACTGGGGACATACACTACGAGCAGTACTTC
NA	TRBV5-1	TRBJ2-7	NA	CASSWTANPLLYEQYF	TGCGCCAGCAGCTGGACAGCCAATCCCCTCCTCTACGAGCAGTACTTC
TRBD2	TRBV5-1	TRBJ2-3	NA	CASSWGLAGYDTQYF	TGCGCCAGCAGCTGGGGACTAGCGGGGTATGATACGCAGTATTTT
TRBD1	TRBV28	TRBJ1-2	NA	CASSLFLFQQGLYGYTF	TGTGCCAGCAGTTTATTTTTATTCCAACAGGGGCTCTATGGCTACACCTTC
NA	TRBV27	TRBJ2-5	NA	CASRRGRETQYF	TGTGCCAGCAGAAGAGGGAGAGAGACCCAGTACTTC
NA	TRBV6-2/TRBV6-3	TRBJ1-6	NA	CASSSTGNGNSPLHF	TGTGCCAGCAGTTCCACGGGGAATGGCAATTCACCCCTCCACTTT
NA	TRBV6-5	TRBJ1-1	NA	CASNRQGPAFF	TGTGCCAGCAATAGACAAGGCCCGGCTTTCTTT
TRBD2	TRBV2	TRBJ2-7	NA	CASSEEAGRAYEQYF	TGTGCCAGCAGTGAAGAAGCGGGGAGGGCTTACGAGCAGTACTTC
TRBD1	TRBV28	TRBJ2-1	NA	CASTRTGGTVLEQFF	TGTGCCAGCACTAGAACCGGTGGGACAGTTCTTGAGCAGTTCTTC
NA	TRBV6-5	TRBJ1-5	once	CARTGFNQPQHF	TGTGCCAGGACAGGTTTCAATCAGCCCCAGCATTTT
NA	TRBV27	TRBJ2-5	NA	CASTGRGQGETQYF	TGTGCCAGCACCGGAAGGGGCCAGGGGGAGACCCAGTACTTC